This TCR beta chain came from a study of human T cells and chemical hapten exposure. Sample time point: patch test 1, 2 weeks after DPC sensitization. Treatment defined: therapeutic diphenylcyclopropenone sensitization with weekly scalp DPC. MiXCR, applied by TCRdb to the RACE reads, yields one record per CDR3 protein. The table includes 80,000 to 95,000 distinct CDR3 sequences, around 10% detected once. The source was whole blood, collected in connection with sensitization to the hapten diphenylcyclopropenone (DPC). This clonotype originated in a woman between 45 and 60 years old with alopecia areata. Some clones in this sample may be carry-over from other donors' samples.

CDR3 nucleotides: TGTGCCAGCAGTTTTTTTCCGGGGCCATACTATGGCTACACCTTC. Its translation: CASSFFPGPYYGYTF. V is TRBV28 and J is TRBJ1-2; D may be TRBD1 (5 bases). The V gene's germline CDR1 is MDHEN and CDR2 SYDVKM. The ends were cut back, 3 bases at V and 3 bases at J, with 14 bases in the middle. The CDR3 totals 15 residues.